The clone carrying this T cell receptor (beta chain) was counted a few times. Its specificity is unknown. Repertoires were generated with immunoSEQ multiplex PCR, while TCRdb's copy carries only in-frame clones and drops some. The top ten clones hold approximately 0.63% of a sample with 70,000 or so clones, 86% of them seen once. The data derive from a study of OX40 agonist ivuxolimab in advanced cancers. Study-level information: The patients received agonistic anti-OX40 (CD134) antibody ivuxolimab. Patients in the trial were receiving intravenous ivuxolimab every 2 weeks, at doses of 0.01 to 10 mg/kg. Three patients, one with hepatocellular carcinoma and two with cutaneous melanoma, responded partially.

The CDR3 extends over 14 amino acids. Germline values: CDR1 MNHNS, CDR2 SASEGT. V lost 2 bases to trimming and J lost 1 base, with 8 bases between them. The study, taken as a whole, reports: Both blood CD4+ and CD8+ T cells showed clonal growth by week 6 at 0.1 to 3.0 mg/kg.

The sequenced sample was CD4+ or CD8+ T cells sorted from blood, obtained in a trial of the OX40 agonist ivuxolimab. The TCR was taken from an adult with an advanced solid tumor such as melanoma, head and neck, liver or kidney cancer. The rearrangement joins TRBV6-1 to TRBJ1-1, with D uncertain. CDR3 loop: CASSESGKNTEAFF. In DNA, the CDR3 is TGTGCCAGCAGTGAATCTGGGAAGAACACTGAAGCTTTCTTT.